One sample yielded the 20 T cell receptor beta chains listed below, sequenced in a study of CD8 T cells in ankylosing spondylitis. General observations from the study: About 8 highly homologous variants formed a TCR beta motif that appeared characteristic of ankylosing spondylitis blood.

Using its own MiXCR run on the 5' RACE reads, TCRdb lists one record per CDR3 protein. The profile shows 200,000 to 250,000 distinct CDR3 sequences, about a sixth of them singletons. These receptors have no known antigen. The sample taken for sequencing was blood, either unsorted or a sorted T cell fraction (not recorded which). Source of these receptors: a male donor with ankylosing spondylitis.

This clonotype was recorded a few times. The V call is TRBV5-6, the J call TRBJ2-1, with D tentatively TRBD2 (5 bases). The CDR3 spans 13 residues. Germline V gene data show CDR1 as SGHDT and CDR2 as YYEEEE. V lost 4 bases, J lost 4 bases, and 9 bases lay in between. The CDR3 nucleotides read TGTGCCAGCAGCCCAGAGGGTTACAATGAGCAGTTCTTC. Translation gives CASSPEGYNEQFF.

The V gene is TRBV5-6, the J gene TRBJ2-7; TRBD1 is a possible D gene (5 bases). The germline gives CDR1 SGHDT, CDR2 YYEEEE. V was trimmed by 1 base and J by 3 bases, leaving 8 bases between them. The CDR3 covers 13 residues. The CDR3 reads CASSLTTDYEQYF. CDR3 nucleotides: TGTGCCAGCAGCTTGACGACAGACTACGAGCAGTACTTC.

This sequence joins TRBV19 and TRBJ2-1; D is unresolved. Trimming removed 3 bases from V and 5 bases from J, with 11 bases in between. CDR1 is LNHDA and CDR2 is SQIVND in the germline V gene (reference sequence). The CDR3 has 14 amino acids. This CDR3 reads CASSIFAEDNEQFF. CDR3 DNA: TGTGCCAGTAGTATTTTTGCCGAGGACAATGAGCAGTTCTTC.

V and J are TRBV7-9 and TRBJ1-2; tentative D call: TRBD1 (6 bases). The germline V gene has CDR1 SEHNR and CDR2 FQNEAQ (reference sequence). The V and J ends lost 4 bases and 6 bases respectively, with 15 bases between them. The CDR3 has 14 residues. The CDR3 nucleotides are TGTGCCAGCAGCTACACGGGGGCAATTGATGGCTACACCTTC. It translates to CASSYTGAIDGYTF.

This clonotype was observed at least ten times. The chain joins TRBV29-1 to TRBJ2-1; D is uncertain. The V gene's germline CDR1 is SQVTM and CDR2 ANQGSEA. Trimming took 5 bases from V and 10 from J, leaving 12 bases between them. CDR3 size: 11 residues. This CDR3 reads CSVQEQGEQFF. The CDR3 DNA follows: TGCAGCGTTCAGGAGCAAGGGGAGCAGTTCTTC.

The chain joins TRBV12-3 or TRBV12-4 to TRBJ2-7; TRBD1 matches 8 bases. The CDR3 is 14 residues long. V shed 3 bases and J 3 bases; nucleotides not matched to a gene: 4. The CDR3 DNA follows: TGTGCCAGCAGTTTGAACAGGGGGAGCTACGAGCAGTACTTC. It specifies CASSLNRGSYEQYF.

CDR3 in amino acids: CASSQWDRTKSYSNQPQHF. Written as DNA, the CDR3 is TGTGCCAGCAGCCAATGGGACAGGACAAAAAGCTATAGCAATCAGCCCCAGCATTTT. This chain uses TRBV4-2 with TRBJ1-5; 8 positions agree with TRBD1. J gave up 0 bases and V 2 bases, and 12 bases lay outside the gene matches. This CDR3 spans 19 amino acids. In germline, CDR1 is LGHNA, CDR2 YNFKEQ.

The chain couples TRBV6-2 or TRBV6-3 to TRBJ1-1; D might be TRBD1 (6 bases). Germline values: CDR1 MNHEY, CDR2 SVGEGT. The CDR3 is 14 amino acids. V was cut by 6 bases and J by 5 bases, with 16 bases left in between. The CDR3 region has the DNA TGTGCCAGCAGCGCGGACAGTCTATGGACTGAAGCTTTCTTT. Amino acid sequence: CASSADSLWTEAFF.

The chain employs TRBV30 and TRBJ2-3; D remains ambiguous. Germline CDR1 GTSNPN, CDR2 SVGIG (reference sequence). There are 15 residues in the CDR3. V lost 0 bases and J lost 0, with 10 bases in between. The CDR3 DNA reads TGTGCCTGGAGTGTATCCGGAACTAGCACAGATACGCAGTATTTT. It codes for CAWSVSGTSTDTQYF.

This clonotype was detected ten times or more. This chain links TRBV29-1 with TRBJ2-7, with D possibly TRBD2 on 6 matching bases. Trimming stripped 4 bases from V and 0 bases from J, with 16 bases between. Germline V CDR1 and CDR2: SQVTM, ANQGSEA. CDR3 length: 15 residues. The DNA of the CDR3 is TGCAGCGTTGTGCCCGCGGGGTCGAGCTCCTACGAGCAGTACTTC. It is translated as CSVVPAGSSSYEQYF.

In this sample, this clonotype turned up once. V and J are TRBV21-1 and TRBJ2-1; the D segment call TRBD2 is taken from the table without a DNA check. TRBV21-1 is reported as a pseudogene. This CDR3 has 11 amino acids. This chain's CDR3 is CASSNSGTPAF. CDR3 coding DNA: TGTGCCAGCAGCAACTCCGGGACTCCCGCCTTC.

The chain couples TRBV18 to TRBJ2-1; D perhaps matches TRBD2 (6 bases). The V end was cut by 3 bases, the J end by 5 bases, with 14 bases between. The CDR3 is made up of 15 amino acids. Germline CDR1 reads KGHSH; CDR2 reads LQKENI. The CDR3 DNA is TGTGCCAGCTCACCTGGGCAGCGGGTGAACAATGAGCAGTTCTTC. It codes for CASSPGQRVNNEQFF.

The rearrangement joins TRBV5-6 to TRBJ2-5; 12 bases fit TRBD2. CDR1 and CDR2 (germline): SGHDT, YYEEEE. This CDR3 is 16 amino acids long. Trimming at V came to 4 bases and at J to 1 base, leaving 5 bases not matched to a gene. CDR3 region: CASSIGLAGFQETQYF. For the CDR3, the DNA is TGTGCCAGCAGCATAGGACTAGCGGGGTTCCAAGAGACCCAGTACTTC.

The chain is built from TRBV27 and TRBJ1-1; TRBD1 aligns across 8 bases. From germline, CDR1 is MNHEY and CDR2 SMNVEV (reference sequence). The CDR3 sequence is 13 residues long. Trimming removed 9 bases from V and 3 bases from J; junction bases left unmatched: 6. The CDR3 region is CASIQTGDTEAFF. CDR3 DNA sequence: TGTGCCAGTATACAGACAGGGGACACTGAAGCTTTCTTT.

This chain joins TRBV7-9 and TRBJ2-3; the D is unclear. CDR1 and CDR2 from the germline V gene are SEHNR and FQNEAQ (reference sequence). There are 14 residues in the CDR3. V was pared by 2 bases and J by 6 bases, with 12 bases between. The CDR3 DNA is TGTGCCAGCAGCTTACCGCTCATCTGGGATACGCAGTATTTT. Its protein is CASSLPLIWDTQYF.

This clonotype has a handful of counts. The DNA for the CDR3 is TGTGCCAGCAGTTTAAGGGGGCCGTTCGCCGGGGAGCTGTTTTTT. This encodes CASSLRGPFAGELFF. The genes are TRBV12-3 or TRBV12-4 and TRBJ2-2; TRBD1 aligns across 7 bases. The CDR3 has 15 residues. The J segment lost 6 bases and the V segment lost 2 bases, leaving 6 bases of the junction unmatched.

The CDR3 nucleotides read TGTGCCAGCAGTAGGGAGGGGGGGCTTTCCTTTAACACCGGGGAGCTGTTTTTT. It is translated as CASSREGGLSFNTGELFF. The V and J genes are TRBV2 and TRBJ2-2; D is perhaps TRBD2 (7 bases). The CDR3 spans 18 residues. Germline V lookup: CDR1 SNHLY, CDR2 FYNNEI. Trimming took 5 bases from V and 2 from J, leaving 21 bases between them.

The chain joins TRBV28 to TRBJ1-5; D is ambiguous. The CDR3 length is 15 residues. V lost 2 bases, J lost 0 bases, and 8 bases lay in between. Germline V gene sequence: CDR1 MDHEN, CDR2 SYDVKM. CDR3 coding DNA: TGTGCCAGCAGTTTACCAGCGTATAGCAATCAGCCCCAGCATTTT. Its protein is CASSLPAYSNQPQHF.

This clonotype was seen a few times. The chain carries TRBV29-1 and TRBJ2-3, with D uncertain. The germline V and J ends were trimmed by 3 bases and 3 bases, with 10 bases remaining between them. The CDR3 totals 13 residues. Per the germline V gene, CDR1 is SQVTM and CDR2 is ANQGSEA. The CDR3 protein is CSVDSPLTDTQYF. In nucleotides, the CDR3 is TGCAGCGTTGATAGCCCGTTAACAGATACGCAGTATTTT.

A few counts support this clonotype. The V and J genes are TRBV7-9 and TRBJ1-5, with D possibly matching TRBD1 (5 bases). This CDR3 has 15 amino acids. V lost 4 bases and J 0 bases, leaving 10 bases between the germline ends. Germline V gene lookup returns CDR1 SEHNR and CDR2 FQNEAQ (reference sequence). CDR3 region: CASSSTQGSNQPQHF. The CDR3 DNA is TGTGCCAGCAGCTCCACGCAGGGTAGCAATCAGCCCCAGCATTTT.